The rows below give T cell receptor beta chains drawn from one sample of a study of memory CD4+ T cells and cytomegalovirus serostatus. Profiled with immunoSEQ multiplex PCR; TCRdb holds only in-frame clones, not every one. The sample includes approximately 60,000 clones, about three quarters of them seen just once. The specimen was memory CD4+ T cells from blood. These receptors were taken from an adult in good health and CMV-seropositive. Both conserved end residues are trimmed from each CDR3. Fields, in order: D gene, V gene, CDR3 protein. D genes are given only for firm matches.

>NA|TRBV7-6
ASSLRGNLMNTEAF
>NA|TRBV5-6
ASSLAGDSGNTIY
>TRBD2|TRBV4-2
ASALAGGSGTSGNVDTQY
>NA|TRBV19
ASSKQLSYSNQPQH
>NA|TRBV7-8
ASSFRVGELF
>TRBD2|TRBV19
ASSIKGLAYNEQF
>NA|TRBV2
ASRRGGTGELF
>TRBD1|TRBV2
ASSEEQGGETQY
>TRBD1|TRBV6-6
ASSYSGQGGAEAF
>NA|TRBV11-3
ASKIGVGDEQF
>NA|TRBV7-2
ASSLEGTVYGYT
>NA|TRBV28
ASRWSRSNEKLF
>NA|TRBV15
ATRGGTGSAGELF
>NA|TRBV18
ASSQDSYEQY
>NA|TRBV7-9
ASSLGDGSSYEQY
>TRBD1|TRBV14
ASSWDRVNEQF
>NA|TRBV5-1
ASSPGTGGDEQY
>NA|TRBV7-6
ASSSQDSYEQY
>NA|TRBV5-1
ASSAEGQETQY
>NA|TRBV5-1
ASSLVPVGSTDTQY
>NA|TRBV28
ASSPLWVQPQH
>NA|TRBV6-6
ASSPGAFYGYT
>NA|TRBV11-3
ASSSSPGLEQY
>NA|TRBV6-6
ASRDQGLSGNTIY
>NA|TRBV5-1
ASSLARSWSQY
>TRBD2|TRBV29-1
SANAGGKYEQY